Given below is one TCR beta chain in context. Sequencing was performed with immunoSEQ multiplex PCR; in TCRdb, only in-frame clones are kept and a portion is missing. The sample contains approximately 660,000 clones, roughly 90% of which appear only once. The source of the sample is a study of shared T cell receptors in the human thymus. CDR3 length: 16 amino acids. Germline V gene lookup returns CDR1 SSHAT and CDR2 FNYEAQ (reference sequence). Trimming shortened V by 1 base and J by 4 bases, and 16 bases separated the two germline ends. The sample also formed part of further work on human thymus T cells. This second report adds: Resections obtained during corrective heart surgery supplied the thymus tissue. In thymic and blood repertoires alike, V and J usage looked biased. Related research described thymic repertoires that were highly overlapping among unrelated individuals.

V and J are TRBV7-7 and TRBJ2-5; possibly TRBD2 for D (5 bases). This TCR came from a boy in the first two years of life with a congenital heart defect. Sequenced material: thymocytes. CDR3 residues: CASSLGLVAGRETQYF. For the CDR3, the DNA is TGTGCCAGCAGCTTAGGTTTGGTTGCGGGTCGAGAGACCCAGTACTTC.